The sequence of this T cell receptor beta chain was determined in a study of identical twins. TCRdb independently ran MiXCR on the 5' RACE reads; one entry per CDR3 protein. The data contain 600,000 to 850,000 distinct CDR3 sequences, approximately 18% of them seen just once; the ten biggest clones take up under 15%. This clonotype was picked up a small number of times. These data were likewise used in another study, on T cells expressing NK-cell markers.

Input material: PBMCs. The source of this sequence is a woman between 18 and 29 years old in good health.

For the CDR3, the DNA is TGCGCCAGCAGCCAAGATTTTTCTACGTCCTACGAGCAGTACTTC. Amino acids: CASSQDFSTSYEQYF. The chain employs TRBV4-3 and TRBJ2-7; no clear D gene. The CDR3 runs to 15 residues. V lost 0 bases, J lost 1 base, and 10 bases lay in between. Per the germline V gene, CDR1 is LGHNA and CDR2 is YSLEER.